Following are 16 T cell receptor beta chains from one sample sequenced in a study of metastatic and nonmetastatic thyroid tumors. Using MiXCR, TCRdb re-called clones from the PCR reads. The sample includes some 86,000 clones, roughly an eighth of them seen just once. Thyroid surgery had not been preceded by any treatment in any patient. Specimen: tumor tissue. These receptors were obtained from a female donor with papillary thyroid cancer or a benign thyroid nodule (not recorded which). Some clones in this sample may be carry-over from other donors' samples.

The sample holds many counts of this clone. CDR3 loop: CASSFTRGVGGYNEQFF. The CDR3 DNA sequence: TGTGCCAGCAGCTTTACTAGGGGTGTCGGGGGTTACAATGAGCAGTTCTTC. The chain uses TRBV7-3 and TRBJ2-1; D may be TRBD2 (6 bases). Germline lookup yields CDR1 SGHTA and CDR2 FQGTGA. The CDR3 is 17 amino acids. The V end was cut by 3 bases, the J end by 4 bases, with 19 bases between.

Regarding this clone: This may be a read error, as it is one base from a much larger clone. The rearrangement links TRBV10-3 to TRBJ2-3; D perhaps matches TRBD1 (6 bases). Germline CDR1 and CDR2: ENHRY and SYGVKD. Trimming stripped 6 bases from V and 3 bases from J, with 10 bases between. The CDR3 is 13 residues long. CDR3 in DNA: TGTGCCATCAGGGACAGTAGAACAGATACGCAGTATTTT. Translation gives CAIRDSRTDTQYF.

In regard to this clone: Possible read error: a much larger clone is one base away. The DNA of the CDR3 is TGTGCCATCAGCTTGGGGCTAGCGGGAGGGACCGTCTACGAGCAGTACTTC. It translates to CAISLGLAGGTVYEQYF. The chain carries TRBV5-4 and TRBJ2-7; TRBD2 matches 12 bases. Germline V gives CDR1 SGHNT, CDR2 YYREEE (reference sequence). This CDR3 region has 17 residues.

This clone was seen many times. The chain joins TRBV11-1 to TRBJ2-2; TRBD2 aligns across 8 bases. Germline V gene lookup returns CDR1 SGHAT and CDR2 FQDESV (reference sequence). The junction had 13 bases not matched to a gene; V was cut back by 5 bases and J by 11 bases. This CDR3 is 15 amino acids long. The DNA for the CDR3 is TGTGCCAGCAGCCATAGACTAGCGTCCCTCTCCGAGCTGTTTTTT. Residues: CASSHRLASLSELFF.

At least ten counts were recorded for this clone. The rearrangement joins TRBV6-1 to TRBJ2-4; perhaps TRBD2 as D (6 bases). V shed 3 bases and J shed 9 bases, with 15 bases lying between them. In germline, CDR1 is MNHNS, CDR2 SASEGT. CDR3 length: 14 amino acids. The CDR3 reads CASSDLGPAGIQYF. CDR3 in DNA: TGTGCCAGCAGTGACCTGGGGCCAGCGGGCATTCAGTACTTC.

Concerning this clone itself: A much larger clone sits a single nucleotide away, making a read error possible. Other nucleotide sequences in the sample specify the same CDR3. The chain has TRBV10-3 and TRBJ2-1; 12 bases line up with TRBD2. Germline CDR1 ENHRY, CDR2 SYGVKD. There are 15 residues in the CDR3. Here the CDR3 DNA reads TGTGCCATCAGGGGGACTAGCGGGTCCTACAATGAGCAATTCTTC. This codes for CAIRGTSGSYNEQFF.

This clone was observed many times. V gene TRBV14 combines with J gene TRBJ2-7; D not certain. Between the trimmed V and J ends, which lost 1 base and 0 bases, there was a span of 7 bases. This CDR3 contains 14 residues. Germline CDR1 SGHDN, CDR2 FVKESK. Written as DNA, the CDR3 is TGTGCCAGCAGCCAAGGGTGGGGCTCCTACGAGCAGTACTTC. This encodes CASSQGWGSYEQYF. The whole variable domain, remainder taken from reference TRBV14 and TRBJ2-7, is EAGVTQFPSHSVIEKGQTVTLRCDPISGHDNLYWYRRVMGKEIKFLLHFVKESKQDESGMPNNRFLAERTGGTYSTLKVQPAELEDSGVYFCASSQGWGSYEQYFGPGTRLTVT.

This clone was seen many times. The chain combines TRBV20-1 with TRBJ2-3; D call uncertain. Trimming removed 5 bases at V and 0 bases at J, with 9 bases between. The CDR3 covers 13 residues. From germline, CDR1 is DFQATT and CDR2 SNEGSKA (reference sequence). This chain's CDR3 is CSAPPTSTDTQYF. As DNA, the CDR3 is TGCAGTGCTCCCCCAACTAGCACAGATACGCAGTATTTT.

This clone occurred many times. The V call is TRBV21-1, the J call TRBJ2-2; the table's D call of TRBD2 was not tested on the DNA. TRBV21-1 is labeled a pseudogene. There are 20 residues in the CDR3. CDR3 nucleotides: TGTGCCAGCAGCACCATCTATAAGATAGCGGGAGGTAATTTCCCCGGGGAGCTGTTTTTT. Protein sequence: CASSTIYKIAGGNFPGELFF.

Details on this clone: A much larger clone differs from this one at a single base, so this may be a read error. The CDR3 bases are TGTGCCAGCAGCCGTAGCGGGAGGGCGACCTACGAGCAGTACTTC. It specifies CASSRSGRATYEQYF. This chain uses TRBV14 with TRBJ2-7, with 11 bases lining up with TRBD2. The J segment lost 2 bases and the V segment lost 4 bases, leaving 4 bases of the junction unmatched. Looked up from germline, CDR1 is SGHDN and CDR2 is FVKESK. The CDR3 contains 15 residues.

This clone was seen many times. This chain links TRBV28 with TRBJ2-5; a possible D gene is TRBD2 (6 bases). This CDR3 has 15 residues. V was clipped by 2 bases and J by 3 bases, with 13 bases between them. Germline V lookup: CDR1 MDHEN, CDR2 SYDVKM. CDR3 DNA sequence: TGTGCCAGCAGTTTAACGGGAGTAGGGGAAGAGACCCAGTACTTC. This encodes CASSLTGVGEETQYF.

This clone was counted ten times or more. V is TRBV5-1 and J is TRBJ2-3; D not certain. Trimming removed 5 bases from V and 2 bases from J, with 9 bases in between. This CDR3 region has 13 residues. The V gene's germline CDR1 is SGHRS and CDR2 YFSETQ. The CDR3 here is CASRRRPTDTQYF. The CDR3 nucleotides read TGCGCCAGCAGGCGGCGGCCCACAGATACGCAGTATTTT.

Ten or more counts support this clone. This sequence joins TRBV20-1 and TRBJ2-1; 8 bases match TRBD2. This CDR3 region has 16 residues. Germline CDR1 and CDR2: DFQATT and SNEGSKA (reference sequence). The V segment lost 0 bases and the J segment 3 bases; nucleotides outside the gene matches: 7. The CDR3 protein is CSARESAGARYNEQFF. The CDR3 DNA is TGCAGTGCTAGAGAATCAGCGGGAGCTCGCTACAATGAGCAGTTCTTC.

For this clone: This may be a read error, as it is one base from a much larger clone. The chain recombines TRBV20-1 with TRBJ2-1; D may correspond to TRBD1 or TRBD2 (5 bases each). Germline CDR1 and CDR2: DFQATT and SNEGSKA (reference sequence). This CDR3 spans 12 amino acids. CDR3 sequence: CSASGAWDERFF. As DNA, the CDR3 is TGCAGTGCTAGCGGGGCCTGGGATGAGCGGTTCTTC.

This clone was counted a few times. A read error may be the cause here, since a much bigger clone is one base away. V and J are TRBV18 and TRBJ1-3, with D hard to call. The CDR3 extends over 18 amino acids. Per germline, CDR1 KGHSH and CDR2 LQKENI. V lost 1 base, J lost 0 bases, and 16 bases lay in between. The DNA of the CDR3 is TGTGCCAGCTCACCACGACTCCGGTACTGGCGCTCTGGAAACACCATATATTTT. Translating gives CASSPRLRYWRSGNTIYF.

There are a few counts of this clone. This may arise from a read error, as a much more abundant clone is one base away. The identical CDR3 is also encoded by other nucleotide sequences in the sample. The chain joins TRBV5-1 to TRBJ2-3; TRBD2 matches at 16 bases. Germline V gene data show CDR1 as SGHRS and CDR2 as YFSETQ. This CDR3 has 19 amino acids. The CDR3 loop reads CASSWRSGTSGRASDTQYF. CDR3 bases: TGCGCCAGCAGCTGGAGGTCCGGGACTAGCGGGAGGGCCTCAGATACGCAGTATTTC.